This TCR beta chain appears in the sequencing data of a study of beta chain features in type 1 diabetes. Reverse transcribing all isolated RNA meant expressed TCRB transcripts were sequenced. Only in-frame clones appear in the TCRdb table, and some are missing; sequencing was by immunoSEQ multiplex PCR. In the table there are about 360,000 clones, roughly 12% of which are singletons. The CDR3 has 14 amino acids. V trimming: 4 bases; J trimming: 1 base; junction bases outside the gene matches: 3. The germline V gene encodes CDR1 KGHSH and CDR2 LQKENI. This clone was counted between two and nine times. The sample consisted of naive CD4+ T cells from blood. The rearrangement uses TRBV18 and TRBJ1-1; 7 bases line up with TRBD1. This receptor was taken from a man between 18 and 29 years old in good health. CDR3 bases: TGTGCCAGCTCACGACAGGGACAGAACACTGAAGCTTTCTTT. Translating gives CASSRQGQNTEAFF.